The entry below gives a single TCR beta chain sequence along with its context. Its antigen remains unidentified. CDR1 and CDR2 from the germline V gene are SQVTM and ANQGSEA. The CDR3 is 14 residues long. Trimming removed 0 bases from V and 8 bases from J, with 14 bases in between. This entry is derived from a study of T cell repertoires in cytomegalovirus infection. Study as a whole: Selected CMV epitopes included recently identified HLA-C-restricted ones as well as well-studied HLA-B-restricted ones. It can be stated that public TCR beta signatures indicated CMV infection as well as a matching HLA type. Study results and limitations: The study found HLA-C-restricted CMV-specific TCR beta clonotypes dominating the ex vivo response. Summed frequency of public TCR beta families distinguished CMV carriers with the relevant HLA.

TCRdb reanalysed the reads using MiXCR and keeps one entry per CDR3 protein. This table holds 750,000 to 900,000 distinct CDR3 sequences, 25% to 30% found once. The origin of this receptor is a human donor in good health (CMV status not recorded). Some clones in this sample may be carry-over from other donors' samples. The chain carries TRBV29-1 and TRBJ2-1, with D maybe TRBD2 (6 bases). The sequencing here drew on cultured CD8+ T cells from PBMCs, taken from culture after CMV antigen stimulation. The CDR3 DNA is TGCAGCGTTGAAGATCGAGGGGACTCTGATGAGCAGTTCTTC. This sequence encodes CSVEDRGDSDEQFF.